One sample yielded the 31 T cell receptor beta chains listed below, sequenced in a study of T cell repertoires in cytomegalovirus infection (dated by TCRdb to about 2019). Their antigens are not known. This specimen's treatment or condition label, per the study, means: in vitro stimulation with specific CMV peptide epitopes to enrich CMV-specific T cells. The instrument was an Illumina HiSeq 1500. TCRdb reworked the public reads: Q25 trimming with fastp, MiXCR clone assembly, productive beta chains retained. For every CDR3 protein sequence, its rows merge into one entry that carries the most common genes and DNA. The sample profile shows roughly 920,000 distinct CDR3 sequences; 30% to 40% of them were found once. The ten largest clones capture around an eighth of the sample. This specimen was cultured CD8+ T cells from PBMCs, taken from culture after CMV antigen stimulation. All receptors derive from a human donor in good health (CMV status not recorded). Some clones in this sample may be carry-over from other donors' samples.

The V and J genes are TRBV4-2 and TRBJ2-1; no clear D gene. Germline V gives CDR1 LGHNA, CDR2 YNFKEQ. The CDR3 is made up of 17 amino acids. The V and J ends lost 0 bases and 4 bases respectively, with 16 bases between them. CDR3 loop: CASSQDPVPGPYNEQFF. The CDR3 nucleotides read TGTGCCAGCAGCCAAGATCCCGTCCCGGGTCCTTACAATGAGCAGTTCTTC.

This clonotype was picked up a small number of times. The chain uses TRBV7-9 and TRBJ1-1; possibly TRBD1 for D (5 bases). Looked up from germline, CDR1 is SEHNR and CDR2 is FQNEAQ (reference sequence). Trimming pared 6 bases from V and 0 bases from J, leaving 20 bases between. There are 17 residues in the CDR3. The chain's CDR3 is CASSLTPRDRLNTEAFF. The CDR3 coding sequence is TGTGCCAGCAGTCTAACACCGCGGGACCGCCTGAACACTGAAGCTTTCTTT.

This clonotype was detected a few times. The chain employs TRBV27 and TRBJ1-2, with D perhaps TRBD1 (6 bases). The V end was cut by 0 bases, the J end by 4 bases, with 12 bases between. The CDR3 sequence is 15 residues long. Germline V gene data show CDR1 as MNHEY and CDR2 as SMNVEV (reference sequence). CDR3 bases: TGTGCCAGCAGTTTATCTCGGACAGCCTTCTATGGCTACACCTTC. Amino acid sequence: CASSLSRTAFYGYTF.

The chain couples TRBV6-1 to TRBJ1-2; 7 nucleotides agree with TRBD1. The CDR3 sequence is 15 residues long. Germline CDR1 is MNHNS and CDR2 is SASEGT. V trimming: 3 bases; J trimming: 4 bases; junction bases outside the gene matches: 8. For the CDR3, the DNA is TGTGCCAGCAGTGACCTCGGACAGGCGGGCTATGGCTACACCTTC. Translation: CASSDLGQAGYGYTF.

This rearrangement joins TRBV12-3 or TRBV12-4 to TRBJ2-2; D may be TRBD2 (5 bases). Trimming took 8 bases from V and 4 from J, leaving 17 bases between them. The CDR3 loop spans 15 amino acids. The CDR3: CASGTSGSGTGELFF. CDR3 nucleotide sequence: TGTGCCAGCGGAACCTCGGGGAGCGGCACCGGGGAGCTGTTTTTT.

A remark on this clonotype: A much larger clone differs from this one at a single base, so this may be a read error. J is TRBJ1-1 and V is TRBV4-2; D gene uncertain. The CDR3 is 14 residues long. Trimming shortened V by 3 bases and J by 0 bases, and 8 bases separated the two germline ends. Germline V gene sequence: CDR1 LGHNA, CDR2 YNFKEQ. The CDR3 region has the DNA TGTGCCAGCAGCCACGGACGGATGAACACTGAAGCTTTCTTT. Translating gives CASSHGRMNTEAFF.

The chain employs TRBV4-2 and TRBJ2-1; 9 nucleotides agree with TRBD1. Germline CDR1 and CDR2: LGHNA and YNFKEQ. CDR3 size: 17 residues. Losses at the gene ends were 1 base for V and 0 bases for J; bases not matched to a gene: 4. CDR3 protein: CASSQGGTGSSYNEQFF. The CDR3, as DNA: TGTGCCAGCAGCCAAGGGGGGACAGGGAGCTCCTACAATGAGCAGTTCTTC.

The sample holds a few counts of this clonotype. The chain uses TRBV25-1 and TRBJ2-7; D perhaps matches TRBD1 (5 bases). Per the germline V gene, CDR1 is MGHDK and CDR2 is SYGVNS. The CDR3 sequence is 15 residues long. V lost 3 bases and J 3 bases, leaving 15 bases between the germline ends. The CDR3 is CASSEGQGSYYEQYF. CDR3 in DNA: TGTGCCAGCAGTGAGGGGCAGGGATCATACTACGAGCAGTACTTC.

This clonotype was detected only once. CDR3 bases: TGTGCCAGCAGCCCGACAGGGACCATTCAGCCCCAGCATTTT. Its protein is CASSPTGTIQPQHF. The chain recombines TRBV7-9 with TRBJ1-5, with 7 bases aligning to TRBD1. Germline CDR1 is SEHNR and CDR2 is FQNEAQ (reference sequence). V trimming: 5 bases; J trimming: 6 bases; junction bases outside the gene matches: 7. This CDR3 spans 14 amino acids.

The CDR3 coding sequence is TGTGCCAGCAGCTCAACAGGGCGGGCGGATGGCTACACCTTC. This translates into CASSSTGRADGYTF. V usage is TRBV7-6 and J usage is TRBJ1-2; weak D call: TRBD1 (6 bases). The CDR3 extends over 14 amino acids. CDR1 is SGHVS, CDR2 FNYEAQ, per germline. Trimming removed 4 bases from V and 6 bases from J, with 15 bases in between. Full variable domain (missing parts from reference TRBV7-6 and TRBJ1-2): GAGVSQSPRYKVTKRGQDVALRCDPISGHVSLYWYRQALGQGPEFLTYFNYEAQQDKSGLPNDRFSAERPEGSISTLTIQRTEQRDSAMYRCASSSTGRADGYTFGSGTRLTVV.

This clonotype was counted between two and nine times. V is TRBV6-2 or TRBV6-3 and J is TRBJ1-1; the match to TRBD1 covers 8 bases. V trimming: 3 bases; J trimming: 4 bases; junction bases outside the gene matches: 10. The CDR3 is made up of 16 amino acids. CDR1 is MNHEY, CDR2 SVGEGT, per germline. CDR3 in amino acids: CASSYLRDRSRTEAFF. The DNA of the CDR3 is TGTGCCAGCAGTTATCTTCGGGACAGGTCTCGCACTGAAGCTTTCTTT.

This clonotype was seen a handful of times. The chain recombines TRBV6-2 or TRBV6-3 with TRBJ2-1; D unclear. V dropped 2 bases and J dropped 7 bases, with 6 bases sitting between them. This CDR3 is 12 amino acids long. Germline-derived CDR1 and CDR2 are MNHEY and SVGEGT. The CDR3 coding sequence is TGTGCCAGCAGTTACAACATTAATGAGCAGTTCTTC. It yields the protein CASSYNINEQFF.

The chain has TRBV27 and TRBJ1-2; possible D gene TRBD1, 6 bases. The CDR3 is 11 residues long. Germline V gene data show CDR1 as MNHEY and CDR2 as SMNVEV (reference sequence). The V and J ends lost 5 bases and 8 bases respectively, with 9 bases between them. This CDR3 reads CASSAGDGYTF. The CDR3 coding sequence is TGTGCCAGCAGTGCAGGGGACGGCTACACCTTC.

This chain uses TRBV27 with TRBJ1-5; the match to TRBD1 covers 7 bases. Germline CDR1 is MNHEY and CDR2 is SMNVEV (reference sequence). With V trimmed by 5 bases and J by 3 bases, 10 bases remained unmatched. CDR3 length equals 16 residues. The CDR3 nucleotides are TGTGCCAGCAGTCCCTTCCAAGGGGGCAACAATCAGCCCCAGCATTTT. This encodes CASSPFQGGNNQPQHF.

This clonotype was detected ten times or more. The chain uses TRBV28 and TRBJ2-5, with a possible D match to TRBD2 (6 bases). Between the trimmed V and J ends, which lost 5 bases and 5 bases, there was a span of 12 bases. The CDR3 is 13 residues long. Germline V lookup: CDR1 MDHEN, CDR2 SYDVKM. DNA for the CDR3: TGTGCCAGCAGTCATATAGCGGTCGAGACCCAGTACTTC. Translation: CASSHIAVETQYF.

The CDR3 bases are TGTGCCAGCAGCTTAAAATGGAGGGGGGGAGCCTATGGCTACACCTTC. The encoded protein is CASSLKWRGGAYGYTF. This rearrangement joins TRBV7-2 to TRBJ1-2, with D perhaps TRBD1 (6 bases). Germline lookup yields CDR1 SGHTA and CDR2 FQGNSA. V lost 2 bases to trimming and J lost 4 bases, with 17 bases between them. The CDR3 totals 16 residues.

The chain employs TRBV6-1 and TRBJ2-2; 8 bases agree with TRBD1. Trimming removed 6 bases from V and 4 bases from J; junction bases left unmatched: 4. CDR3 length equals 14 residues. The germline gives CDR1 MNHNS, CDR2 SASEGT. The CDR3 DNA reads TGTGCCAGCAGGGACAGGGCGACCACCGGGGAGCTGTTTTTT. Its translation: CASRDRATTGELFF.

This clonotype was picked up a small number of times. V and J are TRBV10-2 and TRBJ1-1; D not resolved. CDR3 size: 14 residues. Germline-derived CDR1 and CDR2 are WSHSY and SAAADI. Trimming shortened V by 6 bases and J by 3 bases, and 14 bases separated the two germline ends. CDR3 bases: TGCGCCAGCAGAGTTGACAAGAGGGACACTGAAGCTTTCTTT. As protein: CASRVDKRDTEAFF.

In this sample, this clonotype turned up once. This chain links TRBV12-3 or TRBV12-4 with TRBJ1-1; D call uncertain. Deletions cut 6 bases from V and 4 bases from J, with 15 bases between. The CDR3 sequence is 14 residues long. The CDR3 DNA reads TGTGCCAGCAGCTTCGACACCCGCGGCACTGAAGCTTTCTTT. Its protein is CASSFDTRGTEAFF.

The CDR3 DNA reads as TGTGCCAGCAGCCACCTACCCTCTAGCGGGGGGTTATACAATGAGCAGTTCTTC. It translates to CASSHLPSSGGLYNEQFF. The chain is built from TRBV14 and TRBJ2-1; 11 bases map to TRBD2. The CDR3 runs 18 residues. Germline CDR1 is SGHDN and CDR2 is FVKESK. V gave up 3 bases and J gave up 4 bases; unmatched junction bases: 11. The full variable domain, completed using reference TRBV14 and TRBJ2-1, is EAGVTQFPSHSVIEKGQTVTLRCDPISGHDNLYWYRRVMGKEIKFLLHFVKESKQDESGMPNNRFLAERTGGTYSTLKVQPAELEDSGVYFCASSHLPSSGGLYNEQFFGPGTRLTVL.

This chain uses TRBV27 with TRBJ1-6, with 9 nucleotides matching TRBD1. The CDR3 consists of 14 residues. Germline V gene data show CDR1 as MNHEY and CDR2 as SMNVEV (reference sequence). The V gene end was trimmed by 4 bases and the J gene end by 10 bases; junction bases not matched to a gene: 5. The CDR3 region is CASSWGTGQSPLHF. The CDR3 nucleotides read TGTGCCAGCAGTTGGGGGACAGGGCAGTCACCCCTCCACTTT.

About this clonotype itself: A much larger clone lies one base from this, so it may be a read error. Because the CDR3 is missing its conserved closing phenylalanine or tryptophan, this is likely a read error. The rearrangement uses TRBV28 and TRBJ1-1; TRBD1 might be the D (6 bases). The germline V gene has CDR1 MDHEN and CDR2 SYDVKM. The CDR3 contains 16 residues. The V end lost 4 bases, the J end lost 1 base, and 16 bases lay between the germline ends. The CDR3 DNA reads TGTGCCAGCAGTTGGGGGCGGGCGATTTCGAACACTGAAGCTTTCATT. Encoded protein: CASSWGRAISNTEAFI.

The V and J genes are TRBV5-6 and TRBJ2-1, with no clear D. The CDR3 extends over 15 amino acids. Trimming pared 0 bases from V and 0 bases from J, leaving 7 bases between. CDR1 is SGHDT and CDR2 is YYEEEE in the germline V gene. CDR3 nucleotides: TGTGCCAGCAGCTTGGTACCGACCTCCTACAATGAGCAGTTCTTC. Amino acid sequence: CASSLVPTSYNEQFF.

CDR3 in amino acids: CASSRNPSSYERYV. The DNA for the CDR3 is TGTGCCAGCAGCCGAAATCCGAGCTCCTACGAGCGGTACGTC. The rearrangement links TRBV6-2 or TRBV6-3 to TRBJ2-7, with no clear D. The CDR3 loop spans 14 amino acids. CDR1 and CDR2 (germline): MNHEY, SVGEGT.

This chain uses TRBV10-3 with TRBJ1-4; D is possibly TRBD1 (6 bases). V lost 4 bases, J lost 8 bases, and 11 bases lay in between. The germline V gene has CDR1 ENHRY and CDR2 SYGVKD. The CDR3 consists of 13 residues. The CDR3: CAISAQGGEKLFF. The CDR3 DNA is TGTGCCATCAGTGCACAGGGTGGAGAAAAACTGTTTTTT.

This clonotype was observed a few times. At one of its ends the junction is not consistent with the germline gene, which may arise from a read error. The rearrangement uses TRBV7-6 and TRBJ2-3; weak D call: TRBD2 (5 bases). Looked up from germline, CDR1 is SGHVS and CDR2 is FNYEAQ. The CDR3 runs to 14 residues. The CDR3 nucleotides read TGTGCCAGCAGTTTAGGACCAAGCGGAGATACGCAGTATTTT. Its translation is CASSLGPSGDTQYF.

CDR3 amino acids: CASSYSIQAITGELFF. CDR3 in DNA: TGTGCCAGCAGTTACTCGATTCAGGCGATTACCGGGGAGCTGTTTTTT. This chain joins TRBV6-6 and TRBJ2-2; D is uncertain. The CDR3 is 16 amino acids. Germline CDR1 MNHNY, CDR2 SVGAGI (reference sequence). The germline V and J ends were trimmed by 0 bases and 5 bases, with 13 bases remaining between them.

This clonotype was recorded a few times. This chain joins TRBV7-9 and TRBJ2-5; 9 bases map to TRBD2. J gave up 5 bases and V 8 bases, and 18 bases lay outside the gene matches. Looked up from germline, CDR1 is SEHNR and CDR2 is FQNEAQ (reference sequence). CDR3 length: 17 amino acids. Written as DNA, the CDR3 is TGTGCCAGCTGCCCGGGTAGCGGGGGTCCTGTGGGGGAGACCCAGTACTTC. Translating gives CASCPGSGGPVGETQYF.

This clonotype appeared a few times. V is TRBV7-9 and J is TRBJ2-3, with 7 positions matching TRBD2. The CDR3 contains 15 residues. The ends lost 2 bases at V and 0 bases at J; junction bases unmatched: 2. The germline CDR1 and CDR2 sequences are SEHNR and FQNEAQ (reference sequence). The CDR3 DNA is TGTGCCAGCAGCTTACTAGCGGAGAGCACAGATACGCAGTATTTT. Protein: CASSLLAESTDTQYF.

This clonotype was observed at least ten times. The chain employs TRBV7-2 and TRBJ1-1, with 7 positions matching TRBD1. Germline CDR1 and CDR2: SGHTA and FQGNSA. The V segment lost 2 bases and the J segment 5 bases; nucleotides outside the gene matches: 17. The CDR3 runs 18 residues. CDR3: CASSLNGEITGVKTEAFF. The CDR3 coding sequence is TGTGCCAGCAGCTTAAACGGGGAAATAACAGGGGTCAAGACTGAAGCTTTCTTT.

V gene TRBV7-8 combines with J gene TRBJ2-3, with 8 bases that match TRBD2. Per the germline V gene, CDR1 is SGHVS and CDR2 is FQNEAQ. Trimming at V came to 4 bases and at J to 10 bases, leaving 22 bases not matched to a gene. This CDR3 region has 18 residues. The CDR3 spells CASSSGVGKRGKDRAQYF. The CDR3 DNA sequence: TGTGCCAGCAGCTCAGGCGTAGGGAAGCGGGGGAAGGATAGGGCGCAGTATTTT.